The 4 T cell receptor beta chains in this list originate from one sample, sequenced in a study of blood T cells in healthy people across ages. Then a second PCR, running roughly 7 to 11 cycles, was carried out with a sample-barcoded 5' primer and a J-beta primer mix. TCRdb used MiXCR to reprocess the 5' RACE reads, holding one entry per CDR3 protein. This sample yields 750,000 or so distinct CDR3 sequences, of which 25% are seen a single time; roughly a tenth belongs to the top ten. These data were likewise used in another study, on T cells of mothers and their children.

Sequencing was carried out using blood. The receptors derive from a boy aged 5-17 years in good health.

This sequence joins TRBV12-3 or TRBV12-4 and TRBJ1-6; D might be TRBD1 (5 bases). CDR3 size: 15 residues. Deletions cut 3 bases from V and 6 bases from J, with 12 bases between. CDR3 coding DNA: TGTGCCAGCAGTTTTCGGGGGACGATTAATTCACCCCTCCACTTT. It codes for CASSFRGTINSPLHF.

This rearrangement joins TRBV2 to TRBJ2-6, with TRBD1 matching over 7 bases. Trimming at V came to 6 bases and at J to 0 bases, leaving 2 bases not matched to a gene. Germline loops: CDR1 SNHLY, CDR2 FYNNEI. This CDR3 comprises 15 residues. CDR3 in amino acids: CASRTGSSGANVLTF. In DNA, the CDR3 is TGTGCCAGCAGGACAGGGTCCTCTGGGGCCAACGTCCTGACTTTC.

This clonotype was detected a few times. The genes are TRBV9 and TRBJ1-1; D might be TRBD1 (5 bases). The CDR3 has 15 amino acids. V was cut by 4 bases and J by 0 bases, with 13 bases left in between. The germline gives CDR1 SGDLS, CDR2 YYNGEE. In nucleotides, the CDR3 is TGTGCCAGCAGCCCCTCAGGGTGGATGAACACTGAAGCTTTCTTT. Amino acids: CASSPSGWMNTEAFF. The variable domain in full, completed from reference TRBV9 and TRBJ1-1, reads DSGVTQTPKHLITATGQRVTLRCSPRSGDLSVYWYQQSLDQGLQFLIQYYNGEERAKGNILERFSAQQFPDLHSELNLSSLELGDSALYFCASSPSGWMNTEAFFGQGTRLTVV.

This chain connects TRBV9 to TRBJ2-2; D possibly corresponds to TRBD2 (6 bases). Trimming left V 2 bases short and J 6 bases short, with 17 bases between. Germline CDR1 reads SGDLS; CDR2 reads YYNGEE. CDR3 length: 16 amino acids. CDR3 amino acids: CASSVQAGAPPGELFF. CDR3 nucleotide sequence: TGTGCCAGCAGCGTCCAAGCGGGCGCCCCTCCCGGGGAGCTGTTTTTT.